The TCR beta chain described here comes from a study of siplizumab effects on memory and regulatory T cells. Study-wide context: Mixed lymphocyte reactions were paired, with siplizumab at about 0.98 ug/mL or without drug.

Some 93,000 TCR templates per sample were sequenced. The assay was immunoSEQ multiplex PCR, and TCRdb's table has in-frame clones only and misses some. The data contain 6,000 or so clones, roughly 38% of them singletons. Researchers maintained the mixed lymphocyte reaction cells in coculture at 37°C for around 6 days. General study findings and limits: Sequences below about 10^-5 frequency were poorly captured. As a result, only a minor fraction of alloreactive clones mapped to unstimulated subsets.

Looked up from germline, CDR1 is SGHTA and CDR2 is FQGTGA. There are 13 residues in the CDR3. Trimming cost V 4 bases and J 7 bases; bases outside gene matches: 7. As for this clone: Its antigen is currently unknown.

This rearrangement joins TRBV7-3 to TRBJ2-7; 7 nucleotides agree with TRBD2. Input material: CFSE-low (dividing) CD8+ T cells sorted from an allogeneic mixed lymphocyte reaction. This clonotype originated in a human donor in good health; the cells came from an allogeneic mixed lymphocyte reaction. The CDR3 nucleotides are TGTGCCAGCAGCTCCCTATTCGGGGGGGAGCAGTACTTC. Translating it yields CASSSLFGGEQYF.